A single sample gave rise to the 20 T cell receptor beta chains below, sequenced in a study of blood T cell repertoires in COVID-19. The protocol was immunoSEQ multiplex PCR, while the TCRdb copy is restricted to in-frame clones and leaves out a portion. Of approximately 210,000 clones listed, 70% to 90% are singletons. Sequenced material: peripheral blood. All receptors derive from a young man with active or convalescent COVID-19.

The genes are TRBV29-1 and TRBJ1-2; no clear D gene. The CDR3 is 15 residues long. Germline V gene data show CDR1 as SQVTM and CDR2 as ANQGSEA. Between the trimmed V and J ends, which lost 0 bases and 1 base, there was a span of 12 bases. Here the CDR3 reads CSVEDMAHINYGYTF. CDR3 nucleotide sequence: TGCAGCGTTGAAGATATGGCTCATATTAACTATGGCTACACCTTC. Combining the CDR3 with reference TRBV29-1 and TRBJ1-2 gives the whole variable domain SAVISQKPSRDICQRGTSLTIQCQVDSQVTMMFWYRQQPGQSLTLIATANQGSEATYESGFVIDKFPISRPNLTFSTLTVSNMSPEDSSIYLCSVEDMAHINYGYTFGSGTRLTVV.

The V and J genes are TRBV5-1 and TRBJ1-4; no definite D call. CDR1 SGHRS and CDR2 YFSETQ come from the germline V gene. V dropped 3 bases and J dropped 4 bases, with 10 bases sitting between them. The CDR3 consists of 14 residues. The CDR3 DNA is TGCGCCAGCAGCTGGGCGCCCCTTAATGAAAAACTGTTTTTT. It yields the protein CASSWAPLNEKLFF.

This clone occurred once. Here the CDR3 reads CASSDPTLRSDTQYF. CDR3 coding DNA: TGTGCCAGCAGCGATCCGACCCTCAGGTCAGATACGCAGTATTTT. This chain uses TRBV5-6 with TRBJ2-3, with no clear D. V lost 4 bases and J 4 bases, leaving 16 bases between the germline ends. The CDR3 contains 15 residues. CDR1 is SGHDT, CDR2 YYEEEE, per germline. Complete variable domain (other parts from reference TRBV5-6 and TRBJ2-3): DAGVTQSPTHLIKTRGQQVTLRCSPKSGHDTVSWYQQALGQGPQFIFQYYEEEERQRGNFPDRFSGHQFPNYSSELNVNALLLGDSALYLCASSDPTLRSDTQYFGPGTRLTVL.

In its sample, this clone was seen once. The genes are TRBV21-1 and TRBJ1-1; no check of the table's D call, TRBD1, against the DNA was made. TRBV21-1 is designated a pseudogene. The CDR3 contains 15 residues. CDR3 nucleotide sequence: TGTGCCAGCACCCGACAGGGGGCTCCTATCGGTGAAGCTTTCTTT. Protein product: CASTRQGAPIGEAFF.

In this sample, this clone turned up once. The chain has TRBV19 and TRBJ2-2; D might be TRBD2 (5 bases). Germline loops: CDR1 LNHDA, CDR2 SQIVND (reference sequence). CDR3 length: 14 amino acids. The ends were cut back, 7 bases at V and 7 bases at J, with 16 bases in the middle. DNA for the CDR3: TGTGCCAGTAAGAGAGGAGGCGCCGGCGGGGAGCTGTTTTTT. It specifies CASKRGGAGGELFF.

The rearrangement links TRBV10-3 to TRBJ1-5; 8 positions agree with TRBD1. Looked up from germline, CDR1 is ENHRY and CDR2 is SYGVKD. The junction had 7 bases not matched to a gene; V was cut back by 4 bases and J by 5 bases. The CDR3 totals 15 residues. CDR3 nucleotide sequence: TGTGCCATCAGTGTAGGCAGGGGGCCCGATCAGCCCCAGCATTTT. This gives the protein CAISVGRGPDQPQHF.

Remarks on this clone: At one end the junction does not follow the germline gene, possibly because of a read error. This sequence joins TRBV4-2 and TRBJ2-7, with D possibly being TRBD2 (5 bases). Germline CDR1 is LGHNA and CDR2 is YNFKEQ. The CDR3 loop spans 12 amino acids. Here the CDR3 DNA reads TGTGTCAGCAGCCAAGAACTAGGCGAGCAGTACTTC. This codes for CVSSQELGEQYF.

The chain uses TRBV7-6 and TRBJ2-1, with 12 bases aligning to TRBD2. The trim removed 1 base at V and 4 bases at J, leaving 5 bases unmatched. Germline V gives CDR1 SGHVS, CDR2 FNYEAQ. The CDR3 contains 17 residues. The CDR3 loop is CASSLVGTSGLYNEQFF. As DNA, the CDR3 is TGTGCCAGCAGCTTAGTTGGGACTAGCGGGTTATACAATGAGCAGTTCTTC.

The chain uses TRBV20-1 and TRBJ2-1, with 12 bases identical to TRBD2. The CDR3 has 14 residues. With 3 bases clipped from V and 7 bases from J, the junction kept 4 bases outside the gene matches. Germline lookup yields CDR1 DFQATT and CDR2 SNEGSKA (reference sequence). CDR3 nucleotide sequence: TGCAGTGCTAGTGGGCTAGCGGGAGGGAATGAGCAGTTCTTC. This encodes CSASGLAGGNEQFF.

On this clone: Additional DNA sequences in this sample encode the identical CDR3. This chain connects TRBV9 to TRBJ2-7, with TRBD2 matching over 11 bases. This CDR3 has 15 residues. Germline CDR1 SGDLS, CDR2 YYNGEE. V lost 3 bases to trimming and J lost 2 bases; unmatched junction nucleotides: 4. CDR3 in amino acids: CASSAGTSGTYEQYF. The CDR3 DNA follows: TGTGCCAGCAGCGCCGGGACTAGCGGTACCTACGAGCAGTACTTC.

This chain connects TRBV29-1 to TRBJ2-7; 7 bases line up with TRBD1. The trim removed 4 bases at V and 4 bases at J, leaving 7 bases unmatched. The CDR3 spans 13 residues. CDR1 is SQVTM and CDR2 is ANQGSEA in the germline V gene. The CDR3 DNA follows: TGCAGCGTTGTACCAGGACAGGCGTACGAGCAGTACTTC. Translating it yields CSVVPGQAYEQYF.

The chain carries TRBV7-8 and TRBJ1-6, with 7 bases matching TRBD1. V shed 4 bases, J shed 3 bases, and the junction held 12 bases outside the gene matches. The CDR3 has 18 residues. Germline assignment: CDR1 SGHVS and CDR2 FQNEAQ. The CDR3 reads CASSSTLGQNFYNSPLHF. The CDR3 DNA follows: TGTGCCAGCAGCTCAACCCTGGGACAGAACTTCTATAATTCACCCCTCCACTTT.

The chain combines TRBV12-3 or TRBV12-4 with TRBJ1-1; D is possibly TRBD1 (5 bases). Deletions cut 6 bases from V and 5 bases from J, with 10 bases between. CDR3 length: 12 amino acids. CDR3 in amino acids: CASSWGRTEAFF. The CDR3 DNA is TGTGCCAGCAGCTGGGGGAGGACTGAAGCTTTCTTT.

This clone came up a few times. V gene TRBV7-9 combines with J gene TRBJ1-5, with 10 bases matching TRBD1. In germline, CDR1 is SEHNR, CDR2 FQNEAQ (reference sequence). Unmatched junction bases numbered 12, after V lost 5 bases and J lost 8 bases. CDR3 length equals 16 residues. The CDR3 nucleotides are TGTGCCAGCAGCCCAGGGGACAGGGGCAACAGGGAGCCCCAGCATTTT. This translates into CASSPGDRGNREPQHF.

This chain links TRBV9 with TRBJ1-2; D not resolved. Trimming pared 3 bases from V and 8 bases from J, leaving 20 bases between. Germline V gene lookup returns CDR1 SGDLS and CDR2 YYNGEE. This CDR3 contains 15 residues. The DNA for the CDR3 is TGTGCCAGCAGCGGCGGTCCTCCCTCCTTCGGCGGCTACACCTTC. Encoded protein: CASSGGPPSFGGYTF.

V usage is TRBV29-1 and J usage is TRBJ2-7; 7 bases are a match to TRBD1. Germline V CDR1 and CDR2: SQVTM, ANQGSEA. V was pared by 7 bases and J by 7 bases, with 10 bases of the junction left unmatched. The CDR3 sequence is 12 residues long. The CDR3 region is CSAGQVRSEQYF. The CDR3 DNA follows: TGCAGCGCTGGACAGGTCCGGAGTGAGCAGTACTTC.

Turning to this clone: Other DNA sequences of this sample code for an identical CDR3. V usage is TRBV9 and J usage is TRBJ2-3, with TRBD2 matching 8 bases. The germline V gene encodes CDR1 SGDLS and CDR2 YYNGEE. The CDR3 is 15 residues long. V dropped 0 bases and J dropped 0; count of bases not matched to a gene: 0. The CDR3 DNA follows: TGTGCCAGCAGCGTAGCTAGCGGGAGCACAGATACGCAGTATTTT. Encoded protein: CASSVASGSTDTQYF.

The rearrangement links TRBV19 to TRBJ2-7; 8 positions agree with TRBD1. Per the germline V gene, CDR1 is LNHDA and CDR2 is SQIVND (reference sequence). This CDR3 has 14 residues. Unmatched junction bases numbered 8, after V lost 3 bases and J lost 7 bases. This CDR3 is CASSILGTGGEQYF. The CDR3 bases are TGTGCCAGTAGTATCTTGGGGACAGGAGGTGAGCAGTACTTC.

The chain is built from TRBV10-3 and TRBJ1-1; 7 bases line up with TRBD1. There are 16 residues in the CDR3. The germline V gene encodes CDR1 ENHRY and CDR2 SYGVKD. V trimming: 7 bases; J trimming: 2 bases; junction bases outside the gene matches: 13. CDR3 in amino acids: CAIKNRDSLINTEAFF. CDR3 bases: TGTGCCATCAAAAATCGGGACAGCCTTATAAACACTGAAGCTTTCTTT.

V usage is TRBV29-1 and J usage is TRBJ2-2; no clear D gene. CDR1 SQVTM and CDR2 ANQGSEA come from the germline V gene. Trimming pared 4 bases from V and 5 bases from J, leaving 5 bases between. This CDR3 has 11 amino acids. The CDR3 loop is CSVVSTGELFF. Here the CDR3 DNA reads TGCAGCGTTGTGAGTACCGGGGAGCTGTTTTTT.